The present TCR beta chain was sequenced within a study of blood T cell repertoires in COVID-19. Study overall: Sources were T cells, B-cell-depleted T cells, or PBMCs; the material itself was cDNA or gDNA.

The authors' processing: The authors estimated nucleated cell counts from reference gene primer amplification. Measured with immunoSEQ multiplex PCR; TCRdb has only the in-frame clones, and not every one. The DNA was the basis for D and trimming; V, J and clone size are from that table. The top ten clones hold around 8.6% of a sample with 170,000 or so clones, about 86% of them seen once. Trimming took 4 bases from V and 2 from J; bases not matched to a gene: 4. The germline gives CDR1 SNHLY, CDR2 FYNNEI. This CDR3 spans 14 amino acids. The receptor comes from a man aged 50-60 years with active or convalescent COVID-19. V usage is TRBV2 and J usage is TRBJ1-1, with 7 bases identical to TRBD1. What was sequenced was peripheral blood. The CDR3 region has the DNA TGTGCCAGCAGTGTAAGGACAGGCAACACTGAAGCTTTCTTT. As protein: CASSVRTGNTEAFF.